This TCR beta chain was obtained from a study of human T cells and chemical hapten exposure. This CDR3 is built from 16 residues. Germline V gives CDR1 LGHDT, CDR2 YNNKEL (reference sequence). V gave up 4 bases and J gave up 6 bases; unmatched junction bases: 13. Separate cDNA molecules received unique molecular identifiers, which the library attached to them. From the RACE reads, TCRdb called clonotypes with MiXCR, one entry per CDR3 protein. The sample consists of more than 100,000 distinct CDR3 sequences, approximately 10% of them appearing once. The time point was: patch test 3, about 24 weeks after DPC sensitization. Treatment here: therapeutic diphenylcyclopropenone sensitization with weekly scalp DPC. This clonotype was counted only a few times.

Sequencing used whole blood, obtained in connection with sensitization to the hapten diphenylcyclopropenone (DPC). V and J are TRBV3-1 and TRBJ2-3, with 7 nucleotides matching TRBD1. This clonotype originated in a woman between 45 and 65 years old with alopecia areata. Some clones in this sample may be carry-over from other donors' samples. This CDR3 is CASSPPGRRGLDTQYF. CDR3 coding DNA: TGTGCCAGCAGCCCCCCGGGGCGTAGGGGGCTGGATACGCAGTATTTT.